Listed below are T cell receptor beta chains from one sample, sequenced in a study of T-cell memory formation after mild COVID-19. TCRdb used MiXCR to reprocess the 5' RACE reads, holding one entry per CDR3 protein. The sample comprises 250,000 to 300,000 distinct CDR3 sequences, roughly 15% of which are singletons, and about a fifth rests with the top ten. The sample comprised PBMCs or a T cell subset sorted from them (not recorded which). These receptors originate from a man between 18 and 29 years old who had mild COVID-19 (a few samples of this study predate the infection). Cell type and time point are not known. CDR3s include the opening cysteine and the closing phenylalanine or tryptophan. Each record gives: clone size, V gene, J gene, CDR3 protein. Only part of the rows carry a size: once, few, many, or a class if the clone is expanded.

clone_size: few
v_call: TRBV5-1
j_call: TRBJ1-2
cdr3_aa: CASSQSLGGYTF

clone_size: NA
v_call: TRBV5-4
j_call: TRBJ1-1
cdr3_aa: CASSLAEGGNTEAFF

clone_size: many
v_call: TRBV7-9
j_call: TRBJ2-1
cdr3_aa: CASSLFSGGPSTYNEQFF

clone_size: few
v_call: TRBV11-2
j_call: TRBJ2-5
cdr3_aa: CASSLDGTGGDETQYF

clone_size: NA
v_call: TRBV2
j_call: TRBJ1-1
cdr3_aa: CASIVRTGFTEAFF

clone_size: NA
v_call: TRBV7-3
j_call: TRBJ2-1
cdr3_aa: CASSPYQTGEQFF

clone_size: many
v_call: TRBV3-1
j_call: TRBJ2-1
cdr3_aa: CASSQDLGVPFNEQFF

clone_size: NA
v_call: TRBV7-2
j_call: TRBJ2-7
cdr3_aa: CASSPDPGTGGYF

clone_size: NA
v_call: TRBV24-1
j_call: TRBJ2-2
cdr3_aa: CATSDYLTGELFF

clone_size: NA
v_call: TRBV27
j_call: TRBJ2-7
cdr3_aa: CASSLLDSSYYEQYF

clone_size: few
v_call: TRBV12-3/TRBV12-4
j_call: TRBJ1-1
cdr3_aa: CASSFFGVNTEAFF

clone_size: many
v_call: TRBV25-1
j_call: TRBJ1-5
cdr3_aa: CASSETASLSNQPQHF

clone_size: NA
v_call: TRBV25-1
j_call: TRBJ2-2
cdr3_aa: CASSDLEELFF

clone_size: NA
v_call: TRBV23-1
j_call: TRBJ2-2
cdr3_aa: CASSQSWVVGNTGELFF

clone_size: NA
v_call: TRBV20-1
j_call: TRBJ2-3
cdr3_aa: CSAIGGQGRTDTQYF

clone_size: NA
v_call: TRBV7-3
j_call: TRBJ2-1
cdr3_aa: CASSPTGAVYNEQFF

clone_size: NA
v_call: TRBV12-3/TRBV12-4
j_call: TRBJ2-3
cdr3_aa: CASRRHADTQYF

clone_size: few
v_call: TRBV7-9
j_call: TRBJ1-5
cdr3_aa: CASSLALGGPRHF

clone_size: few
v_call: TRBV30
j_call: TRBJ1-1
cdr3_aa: CAWSVGRTGSTEAFF

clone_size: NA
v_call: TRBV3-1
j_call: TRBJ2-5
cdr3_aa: CASSQERPSGGETQYF

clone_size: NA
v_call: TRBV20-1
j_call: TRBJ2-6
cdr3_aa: CRRSGANVLTF

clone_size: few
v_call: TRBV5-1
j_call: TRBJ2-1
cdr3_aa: CASSLTLAGPSSYNEQFF

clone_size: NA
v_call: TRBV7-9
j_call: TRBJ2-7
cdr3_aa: CASSDAQWEYEQYF

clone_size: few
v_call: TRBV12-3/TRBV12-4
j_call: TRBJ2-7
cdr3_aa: CASTLGAGANEQYF

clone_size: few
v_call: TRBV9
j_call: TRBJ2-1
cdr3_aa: CASSVDGGDYNEQFF

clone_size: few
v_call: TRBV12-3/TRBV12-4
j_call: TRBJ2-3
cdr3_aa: CASGQSSDTQYF

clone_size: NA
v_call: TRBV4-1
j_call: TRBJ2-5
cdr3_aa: CASSRRRGGLRETQYF

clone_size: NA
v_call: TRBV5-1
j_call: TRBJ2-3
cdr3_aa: CASSSSGSTDTQYF

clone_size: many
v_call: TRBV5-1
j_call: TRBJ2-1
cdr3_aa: CASGDKPSLNEQFF

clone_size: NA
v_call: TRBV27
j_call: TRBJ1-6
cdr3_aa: CASSWGALRGGSLHF

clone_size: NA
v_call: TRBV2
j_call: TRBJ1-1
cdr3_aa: CASSDPTGGRTEAFF

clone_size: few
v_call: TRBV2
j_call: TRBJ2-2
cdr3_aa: CASKRPGQITGELFF

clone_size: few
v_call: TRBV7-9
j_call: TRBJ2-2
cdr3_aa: CALQRLNTGELFF

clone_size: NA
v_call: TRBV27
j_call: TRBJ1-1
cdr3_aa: CASSFPSGPRATEAFF

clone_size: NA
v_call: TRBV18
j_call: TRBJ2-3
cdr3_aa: CASSPGGGEFGQYF

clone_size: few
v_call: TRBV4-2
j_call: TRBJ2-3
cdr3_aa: CASSQGELAGSEDTQYF

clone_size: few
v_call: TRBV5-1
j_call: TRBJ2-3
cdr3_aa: CASSLVGHTDTQYF

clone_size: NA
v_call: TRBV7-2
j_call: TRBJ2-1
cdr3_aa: CASRLELNNEQFF

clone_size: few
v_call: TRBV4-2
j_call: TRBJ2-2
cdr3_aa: CASSQERFRLAGNTGELFF

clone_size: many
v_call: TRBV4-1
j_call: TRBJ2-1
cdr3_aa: CASSQSGLADNEQFF